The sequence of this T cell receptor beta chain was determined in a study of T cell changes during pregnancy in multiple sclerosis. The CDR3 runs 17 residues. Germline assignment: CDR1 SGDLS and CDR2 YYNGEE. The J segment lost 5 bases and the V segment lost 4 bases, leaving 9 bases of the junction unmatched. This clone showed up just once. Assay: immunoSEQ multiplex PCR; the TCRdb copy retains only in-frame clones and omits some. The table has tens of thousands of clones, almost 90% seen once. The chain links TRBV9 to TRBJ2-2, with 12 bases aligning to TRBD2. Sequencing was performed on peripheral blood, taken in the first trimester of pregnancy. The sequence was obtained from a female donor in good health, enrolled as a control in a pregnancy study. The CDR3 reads CASSPGLAGLRTGELFF. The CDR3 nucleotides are TGTGCCAGCAGCCCAGGACTAGCGGGACTACGAACCGGGGAGCTGTTTTTT.